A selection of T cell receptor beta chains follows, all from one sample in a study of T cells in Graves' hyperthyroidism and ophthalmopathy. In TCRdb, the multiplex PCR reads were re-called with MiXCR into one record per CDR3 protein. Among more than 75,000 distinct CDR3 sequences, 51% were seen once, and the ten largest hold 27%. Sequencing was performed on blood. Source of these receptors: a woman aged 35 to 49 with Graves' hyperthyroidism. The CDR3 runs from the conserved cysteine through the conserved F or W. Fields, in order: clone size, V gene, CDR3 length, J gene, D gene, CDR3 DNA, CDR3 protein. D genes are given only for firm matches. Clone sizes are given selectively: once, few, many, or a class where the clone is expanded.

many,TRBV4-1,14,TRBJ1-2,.,TGTGCCAGCAGCCAAGTAGGTGGAGACTATGGCTACACCTTC,CASSQVGGDYGYTF
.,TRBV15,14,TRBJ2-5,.,TGTGCCACCAGCTTCACCCGGAGGGCCGAGACCCAGTACTTC,CATSFTRRAETQYF
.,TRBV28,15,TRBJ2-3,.,TGTGCCAGCAGTTTGAGGGACCCCCCGCGAAATACGCAGTATTTT,CASSLRDPPRNTQYF
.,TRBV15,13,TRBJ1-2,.,TGTGCCACCAGCAGCCAACTTCCCAATGGCTACACCTTC,CATSSQLPNGYTF
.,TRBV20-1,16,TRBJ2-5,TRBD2,TGCAGTGCTGGTGGACTAGCGGGGGGAGCCAAGAAGACCCAGTACTTC,CSAGGLAGGAKKTQYF
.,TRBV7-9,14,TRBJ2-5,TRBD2,TGTGCCAGCAGCTACGGGGGGGGGGCAGAGACCCAGTACTTC,CASSYGGGAETQYF
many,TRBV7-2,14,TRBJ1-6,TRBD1,TGTGCCAGCAGCAGGGACAGGGGGAATTCACCCCTCCACTTT,CASSRDRGNSPLHF
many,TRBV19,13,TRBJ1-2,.,TGTGCCAGTAGTATACAGGGAAACTATGGCTACACCTTC,CASSIQGNYGYTF
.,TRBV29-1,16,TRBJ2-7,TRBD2,TGCAGCGCTACTAGCGGGATAGGGCCATCGACCTACGAGCAGTACTTC,CSATSGIGPSTYEQYF
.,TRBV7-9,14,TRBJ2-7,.,TGTGCCAGCAGCTTAGGGACACCCCTCTCGGAGCAGTACTTC,CASSLGTPLSEQYF
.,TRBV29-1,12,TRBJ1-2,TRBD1,TGCAGCGTTGGGGACAGATTAAATGGCTACACCTTC,CSVGDRLNGYTF
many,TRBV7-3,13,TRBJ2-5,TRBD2,TGTGCCAGCAGCCGCTGGGGGGGGGAGACCCAGTACTTC,CASSRWGGETQYF
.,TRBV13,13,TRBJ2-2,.,TGTGCCAGCAGCTCGGACTACACCGGGGAGCTGTTTTTT,CASSSDYTGELFF
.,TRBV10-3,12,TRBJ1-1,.,TGTGCCATCAGGACCCAGGCGACTGAAGCTTTCTTT,CAIRTQATEAFF
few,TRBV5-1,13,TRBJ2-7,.,TGCGCCAGCATCCCCCCGTCCCTTAACGAGCAGTACTTC,CASIPPSLNEQYF
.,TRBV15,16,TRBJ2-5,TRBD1,TGTGCCACCAGCAGCCCGCGACAGGGACGAACGGAGACCCAGTACTTC,CATSSPRQGRTETQYF
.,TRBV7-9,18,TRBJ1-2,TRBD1,TGTGCCAGCAGCGCCCAGACCGGGAGAGGGGGCGCTTGGTATGGCTACACCTTC,CASSAQTGRGGAWYGYTF
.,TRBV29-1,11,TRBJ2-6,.,TGCAGCGTTCCGGGCGCCTACGTCCTGACTTTC,CSVPGAYVLTF
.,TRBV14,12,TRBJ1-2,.,TGTGCCAGCAGCCATCAGGGTCATGGCTACACCTTC,CASSHQGHGYTF
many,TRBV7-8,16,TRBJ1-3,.,TGTGCCAGCAGCTTAGGTACCATTGGAACTGGAAACACCATATATTTT,CASSLGTIGTGNTIYF
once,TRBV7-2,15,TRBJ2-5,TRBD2,TGTGCCAGCAGCTTAGAAATAGCGGGACGAACGACCCAGTACTTC,CASSLEIAGRTTQYF
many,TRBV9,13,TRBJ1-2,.,TGTGCCAGCAGCGTAGGGCAGGACTATGGCTACACCTTC,CASSVGQDYGYTF
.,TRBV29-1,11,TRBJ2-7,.,TGCAGCACCAGGACAGCCTACGAGCAGTACTTC,CSTRTAYEQYF
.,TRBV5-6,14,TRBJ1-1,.,TGTGCCAGCAGGCCGGGGGGGGTAGGAACCAAAGCTTTCTTT,CASRPGGVGTKAFF
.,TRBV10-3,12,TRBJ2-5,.,TGTGCCATCAGGGGGGCCCAAGAGGCCCAGTACTTC,CAIRGAQEAQYF
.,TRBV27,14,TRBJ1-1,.,TGTGCCAGCAGTTTAGCTGGGCCAGGGACTGAAGCTTTCTTT,CASSLAGPGTEAFF
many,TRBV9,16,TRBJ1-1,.,TGTGCCAGCAGCGCCCCCAGGGCTGGGAAGAACACTGAAGCTTTCTTT,CASSAPRAGKNTEAFF
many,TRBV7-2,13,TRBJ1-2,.,TGTGCCAGCAGCCCTGAGGACGGAGATGGCTACACCTTC,CASSPEDGDGYTF
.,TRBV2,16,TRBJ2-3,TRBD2,TGTGCCAGCAGTTATCTGACTAGCGGGAGCACAGATACGCAGTATTTT,CASSYLTSGSTDTQYF
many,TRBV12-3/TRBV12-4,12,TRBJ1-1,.,TGTGCCAGCAGTTTTCATGGCACTGAAGCTTTCTTT,CASSFHGTEAFF
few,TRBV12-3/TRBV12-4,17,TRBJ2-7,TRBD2,TGTGCCAGCACCGGACCGGGACTAGCGGGATATTCCGCTGAGCAGTACTTC,CASTGPGLAGYSAEQYF
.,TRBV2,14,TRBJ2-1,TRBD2,TGTGCCAGCAGACCTAGCGGCTACCACAATGAGCAGTTCTTC,CASRPSGYHNEQFF
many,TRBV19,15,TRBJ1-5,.,TGTGCCAGTAGTATGGAGACGATGTCAAATCAGCCCCAGCATTTT,CASSMETMSNQPQHF
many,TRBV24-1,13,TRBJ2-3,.,TGTGCCACCAGTGTTGCTGGGACAGATACGCAGTATTTT,CATSVAGTDTQYF
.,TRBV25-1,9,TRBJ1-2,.,TGTGCCCAACTGTATGGCTACACCTTC,CAQLYGYTF
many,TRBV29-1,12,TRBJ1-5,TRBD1,TGCAGCTTCGGACAGGGGGGACAGCCCCAGCATTTT,CSFGQGGQPQHF
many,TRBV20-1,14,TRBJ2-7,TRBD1,TGCAGTGCTAGCTGGGCCAGGGGGTTGGCCGAGCAGTACTTC,CSASWARGLAEQYF
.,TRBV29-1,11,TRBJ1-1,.,TGCAGCTCCGTAGGGGCCACTGAAGCTTTCTTT,CSSVGATEAFF
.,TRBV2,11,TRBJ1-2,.,TGTGCCAGCCGCCGGGACTCTGGAAACACCTTC,CASRRDSGNTF
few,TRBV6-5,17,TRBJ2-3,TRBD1,TGTGCCAGCAGGTACCGGGGGACAGGGGGCGGCACAGATACGCAGTATTTT,CASRYRGTGGGTDTQYF
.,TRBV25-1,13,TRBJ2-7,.,TGTGCCAGCGTCTCGACTTTACCCTACGAGCAGTACTTC,CASVSTLPYEQYF
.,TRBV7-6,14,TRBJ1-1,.,TGTGCCAGCAGCTTAGGAGGGGCGCGGACTGAAGCTTTCTTT,CASSLGGARTEAFF
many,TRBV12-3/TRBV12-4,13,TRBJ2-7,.,TGTGCCAGCAGTTTTCGGGCGAGTTACGAGCAGTACTTC,CASSFRASYEQYF
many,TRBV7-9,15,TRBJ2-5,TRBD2,TGTGCCAGCAGCCGGACTAGCGGGCCCCAAGAGACCCAGTACTTC,CASSRTSGPQETQYF
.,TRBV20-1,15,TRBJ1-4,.,TGCAGTGCTAGTGTGGCGCGCGGGTATAATGAAAAACTGTTTTTT,CSASVARGYNEKLFF
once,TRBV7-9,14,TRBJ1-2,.,TGTGCCAGCAGCTACACAGGGCAGCACTATGGCTACACCTTC,CASSYTGQHYGYTF
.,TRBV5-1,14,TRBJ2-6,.,TGCGCCAGCAGCTTGTTACCAGGGGACAACGTCCTGACTTTC,CASSLLPGDNVLTF
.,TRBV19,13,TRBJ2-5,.,TGTGCCAGTAGTTTAGGACGCGCGGAGACCCGGTACTTC,CASSLGRAETRYF
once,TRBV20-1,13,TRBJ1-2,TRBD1,TGCAGTGCTCCGGGACAGGGAGGCTCTGGTTACACCTTC,CSAPGQGGSGYTF